The source of this T cell receptor beta chain is a study of coeliac disease. Turning to the study itself: Coeliac patients had newly diagnosed active disease, refractory type I disease, or gluten-free diet control. The study queried TRBV7-2 bias without high-resolution HLA data. Study outcomes and limitations: Few TRB amino acid sequences were shared between samples; most were unique.

Data came from immunoSEQ multiplex PCR; TCRdb stores just in-frame clones and leaves some out. The sample lists about 6,500 clones; less than 80% were seen once. The sample holds a few counts of this clone. Its antigen is unidentified. The germline V gene encodes CDR1 SGHAT and CDR2 FQNNGV. V gave up 6 bases and J gave up 5 bases, with 8 bases separating them. This CDR3 has 13 amino acids. Cells were frozen in aliquots of roughly 500,000, and one aliquot per fraction was sequenced. V and J are TRBV11-2 and TRBJ1-6; D is possibly TRBD1 (5 bases). The clonotype originates from a man in his sixties with celiac disease on a gluten-free diet. Sequenced sample: lymphocytes from the gut lamina propria. CDR3 amino acids: CASRLGDNSPLHF. The CDR3 nucleotides are TGTGCCAGCAGGCTAGGGGATAATTCACCCCTCCACTTT. The full variable domain, its missing parts supplied by reference TRBV11-2 and TRBJ1-6, is EAGVAQSPRYKIIEKRQSVAFWCNPISGHATLYWYQQILGQGPKLLIQFQNNGVVDDSQLPKDRFSAERLKGVDSTLKIQPAKLEDSAVYLCASRLGDNSPLHFGNGTRLTVT.